The 11 T cell receptor beta chains presented below share a single source sample, sequenced in a study of cytomegalovirus exposure and HLA in healthy donors. A multiplex PCR was run with 60 Vbeta primers and 13 Jbeta primers. Sequencing used immunoSEQ multiplex PCR; TCRdb keeps in-frame clones, though not all of them. Of roughly 190,000 clones listed, 70% to 75% are singletons. Source material: PBMCs. The receptors here all came from a man between 25 and 39 years old in good health and CMV-seropositive.

Remarks on this clone: The identical CDR3 is also encoded by other nucleotide sequences in the sample. The rearrangement uses TRBV19 and TRBJ2-7; weak D call: TRBD1 (5 bases). Germline loops: CDR1 LNHDA, CDR2 SQIVND (reference sequence). This CDR3 comprises 13 residues. Between the trimmed V and J ends, which lost 3 bases and 2 bases, there was a span of 8 bases. This CDR3 reads CASSMGHTYEQYF. In DNA, the CDR3 is TGTGCCAGTAGTATGGGGCACACCTACGAGCAGTACTTC.

This clone has a handful of counts. The chain is built from TRBV6-1 and TRBJ1-4; 7 nucleotides agree with TRBD1. The V gene's germline CDR1 is MNHNS and CDR2 SASEGT. The CDR3 is 15 residues long. The V segment lost 5 bases and the J segment 0 bases; nucleotides outside the gene matches: 3. The CDR3 region is CASSIQGATNEKLFF. CDR3 coding DNA: TGTGCCAGCAGTATTCAGGGGGCAACTAATGAAAAACTGTTTTTT.

The chain couples TRBV7-9 to TRBJ2-1; TRBD2 matches at 7 bases. Germline CDR1 and CDR2: SEHNR and FQNEAQ (reference sequence). V lost 6 bases and J lost 2; bases outside the gene matches: 4. The CDR3 extends over 14 amino acids. The CDR3 loop reads CASSPAGTYNEQFF. The CDR3 coding sequence is TGTGCCAGCAGTCCAGCGGGAACCTACAATGAGCAGTTCTTC.

The chain links TRBV9 to TRBJ2-5, with a weak D call TRBD1 (6 bases). CDR3 length: 14 residues. The germline gives CDR1 SGDLS, CDR2 YYNGEE. Trimming cost V 3 bases and J 5 bases, with 14 bases left between them. CDR3 region: CASSETGRSETQYF. CDR3 nucleotide sequence: TGTGCCAGCAGCGAGACAGGCCGGTCGGAGACCCAGTACTTC.

This sequence joins TRBV27 and TRBJ2-5, with 8 bases identical to TRBD2. The end of the DNA is better explained by TRBJ2-7, so the J call may be wrong. This CDR3 spans 16 amino acids. Germline values: CDR1 MNHEY, CDR2 SMNVEV (reference sequence). The CDR3 region is CASSLFSTSASYEQYF. CDR3 in DNA: TGTGCCAGCAGTTTATTTTCGACTAGCGCGTCCTACGAGCAGTACTTC.

This chain uses TRBV6-6 with TRBJ1-1; D call uncertain. Germline V CDR1 and CDR2: MNHNY, SVGAGI (reference sequence). Deletions cut 7 bases from V and 5 bases from J, with 11 bases between. The CDR3 covers 12 residues. The CDR3 here is CASNSPGTEAFF. The CDR3 DNA sequence: TGTGCCAGCAATAGCCCGGGAACTGAAGCTTTCTTT.

V is TRBV19 and J is TRBJ2-2, with 10 bases identical to TRBD2. This CDR3 has 17 residues. Germline V gene sequence: CDR1 LNHDA, CDR2 SQIVND (reference sequence). J gave up 1 base and V 2 bases, and 4 bases lay outside the gene matches. The CDR3 is CASSISLAGVNTGELFF. CDR3 DNA sequence: TGTGCCAGTAGTATATCCCTAGCGGGAGTGAACACCGGGGAGCTGTTTTTT.

This clone has only one observation. V and J are TRBV13 and TRBJ2-1, with a weak D call TRBD2 (6 bases). The germline V gene has CDR1 PRHDT and CDR2 FYEKMQ (reference sequence). This CDR3 has 13 residues. V dropped 5 bases and J dropped 12 bases, with 17 bases sitting between them. CDR3 region: CASSPERAGGQFF. The CDR3 coding sequence is TGTGCCAGCAGCCCAGAGAGGGCCGGGGGGCAGTTCTTC.

The chain carries TRBV7-3 and TRBJ2-2, with TRBD1 as a possible D gene (6 bases). Germline assignment: CDR1 SGHTA and CDR2 FQGTGA. The CDR3 length is 14 residues. Trimming left V 5 bases short and J 4 bases short, with 11 bases between. CDR3 protein: CASSLHRATGELFF. CDR3 in DNA: TGTGCCAGCAGCCTTCACAGGGCCACCGGGGAGCTGTTTTTT.

The chain has TRBV30 and TRBJ2-7; D ambiguous. Trimming stripped 5 bases from V and 0 bases from J, with 11 bases between. Germline lookup yields CDR1 GTSNPN and CDR2 SVGIG (reference sequence). This CDR3 has 13 residues. Here the CDR3 reads CAWAGFNSYEQYF. Written as DNA, the CDR3 is TGTGCCTGGGCAGGTTTTAACTCCTACGAGCAGTACTTC.

The chain uses TRBV2 and TRBJ1-1; D unresolved. Trimming took off 2 bases at V and 1 base at J, with 5 bases between the two ends. The length of the CDR3 is 13 residues. The germline V gene encodes CDR1 SNHLY and CDR2 FYNNEI. Here the CDR3 reads CASSELRNTEAFF. CDR3 coding DNA: TGTGCCAGCAGTGAATTGAGGAACACTGAAGCTTTCTTT.